Detailed here is one T cell receptor (beta chain). The data belong to a study of blood T cell repertoires in COVID-19. V was pared by 0 bases and J by 9 bases, with 11 bases of the junction left unmatched. This CDR3 comprises 17 residues. The germline V gene encodes CDR1 SGHRS and CDR2 YFSETQ. Sequencing was performed with immunoSEQ multiplex PCR; in TCRdb, only in-frame clones are kept and a portion is missing. This sample has over 200,000 clones, with roughly 86% found just once. The sequencing input was peripheral blood. This TCR came from a woman between 40 and 50 years old with acute or convalescent COVID-19. The chain links TRBV5-1 to TRBJ2-1; TRBD2 matches at 11 bases. CDR3 loop: CASSLVLAGGPGGEQFF. The CDR3 DNA sequence: TGCGCCAGCAGCTTGGTATTAGCGGGAGGGCCTGGAGGTGAGCAGTTCTTC.